This section outlines one T cell receptor beta chain sequence together with its context. Its specificity is unknown. Each TCR beta cDNA library carried unique molecular identifiers. TCRdb recomputed calls from the PCR reads with MiXCR, one row per CDR3 protein. The data show about 770,000 distinct CDR3 sequences, more than 45% seen once. This sample was taken from a study of post-analysis software for immune sequencing data. General study points: Samples sharing a preparation batch grouped tightly together when assessed by F measure.

This TCR derives from a girl between 5 and 17 years old with multiple sclerosis. The sample consisted of blood.

The CDR3: CASSFHTGTSGYTDTQYF. CDR3 in DNA: TGTGCCAGCAGTTTCCATACCGGGACTAGCGGGTACACAGATACGCAGTATTTT. V and J are TRBV12-3 or TRBV12-4 and TRBJ2-3; 12 nucleotides match TRBD2. The CDR3 covers 18 residues. Trimming at V came to 3 bases and at J to 2 bases, leaving 9 bases not matched to a gene.